This T cell receptor beta chain was retrieved from a study of monozygotic twins with cystic fibrosis. Generated by immunoSEQ multiplex PCR, the TCRdb table keeps only in-frame clones and is missing some. Among just under 20,000 clones listed, about 90% were seen once. This CDR3 spans 12 amino acids. Looked up from germline, CDR1 is LNHDA and CDR2 is SQIVND (reference sequence). The ends were cut back, 7 bases at V and 4 bases at J, with 9 bases in the middle. A word on this clone: No antigen is known for it.

Study-level points and caveats: Nucleotide-identical clonotype sharing was significantly higher within monozygotic CF twin pairs than between unrelated CF individuals.

This rearrangement joins TRBV19 to TRBJ2-3; D gene uncertain. The sample consisted of blood. This TCR came from a girl aged 2 to 10 with cystic fibrosis. Here the CDR3 reads CASIQPPDTQYF. CDR3 sequence (DNA): TGTGCCAGTATACAGCCCCCAGATACGCAGTATTTT.